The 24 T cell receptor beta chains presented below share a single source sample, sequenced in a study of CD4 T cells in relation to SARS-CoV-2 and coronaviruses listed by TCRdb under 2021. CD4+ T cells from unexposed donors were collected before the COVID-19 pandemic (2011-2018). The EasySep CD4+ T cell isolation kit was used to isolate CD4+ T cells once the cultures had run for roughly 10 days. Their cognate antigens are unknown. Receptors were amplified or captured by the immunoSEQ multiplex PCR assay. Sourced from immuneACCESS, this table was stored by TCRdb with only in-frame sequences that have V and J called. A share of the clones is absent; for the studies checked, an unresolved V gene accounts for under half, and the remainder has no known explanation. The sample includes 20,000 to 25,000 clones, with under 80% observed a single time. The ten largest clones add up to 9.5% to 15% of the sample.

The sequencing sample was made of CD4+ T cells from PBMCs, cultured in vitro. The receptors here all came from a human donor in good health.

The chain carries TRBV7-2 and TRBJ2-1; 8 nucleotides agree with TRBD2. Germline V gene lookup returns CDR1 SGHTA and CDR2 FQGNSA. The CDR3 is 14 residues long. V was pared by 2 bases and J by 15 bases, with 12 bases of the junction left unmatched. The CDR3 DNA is TGTGCCAGCAGCTTATTCCAGCGGGAGAGCCCGTGGTTCTTC. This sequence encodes CASSLFQRESPWFF.

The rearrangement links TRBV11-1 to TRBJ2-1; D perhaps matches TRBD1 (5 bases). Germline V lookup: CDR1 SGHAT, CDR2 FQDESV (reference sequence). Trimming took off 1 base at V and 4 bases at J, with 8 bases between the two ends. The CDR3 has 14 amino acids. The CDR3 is CASSLGTLYNEQFF. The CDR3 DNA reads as TGTGCCAGCAGCTTAGGGACATTATACAATGAGCAGTTCTTC. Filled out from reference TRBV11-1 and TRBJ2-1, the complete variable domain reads EAEVAQSPRYKITEKSQAVAFWCDPISGHATLYWYRQILGQGPELLVQFQDESVVDDSQLPKDRFSAERLKGVDSTLKIQPAELGDSAMYLCASSLGTLYNEQFFGPGTRLTVL.

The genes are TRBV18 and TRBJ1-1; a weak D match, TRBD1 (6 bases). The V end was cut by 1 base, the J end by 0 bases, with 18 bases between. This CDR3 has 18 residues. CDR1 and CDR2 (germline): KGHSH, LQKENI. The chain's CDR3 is CASSPLSGQRYMNTEAFF. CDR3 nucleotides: TGTGCCAGCTCACCACTTAGCGGACAGAGATACATGAACACTGAAGCTTTCTTT.

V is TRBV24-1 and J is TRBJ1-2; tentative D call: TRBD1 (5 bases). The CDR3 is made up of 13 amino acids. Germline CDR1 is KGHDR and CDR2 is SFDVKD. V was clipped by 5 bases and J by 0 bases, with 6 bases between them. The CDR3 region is CATSVTANYGYTF. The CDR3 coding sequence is TGTGCCACCAGTGTGACAGCTAACTATGGCTACACCTTC.

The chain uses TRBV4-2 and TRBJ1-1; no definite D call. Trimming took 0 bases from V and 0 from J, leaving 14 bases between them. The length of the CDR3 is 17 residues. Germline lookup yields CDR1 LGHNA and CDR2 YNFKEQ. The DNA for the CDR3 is TGTGCCAGCAGCCAAGATAGCCTAACCCTAATGAACACTGAAGCTTTCTTT. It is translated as CASSQDSLTLMNTEAFF.

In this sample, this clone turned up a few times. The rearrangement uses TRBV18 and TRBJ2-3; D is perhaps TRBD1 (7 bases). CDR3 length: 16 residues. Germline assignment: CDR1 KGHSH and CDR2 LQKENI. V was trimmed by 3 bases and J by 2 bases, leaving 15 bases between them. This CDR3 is CASSPKGGQITDTQYF. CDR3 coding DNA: TGTGCCAGCTCACCCAAGGGGGGACAGATCACAGATACGCAGTATTTT.

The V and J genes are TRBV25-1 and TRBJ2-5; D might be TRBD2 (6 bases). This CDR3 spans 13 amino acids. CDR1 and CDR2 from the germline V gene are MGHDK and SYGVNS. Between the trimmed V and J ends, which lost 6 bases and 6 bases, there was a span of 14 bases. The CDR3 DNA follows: TGTGCCAGCAGGGCGGGATCCGGAAAGACCCAGTACTTC. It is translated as CASRAGSGKTQYF.

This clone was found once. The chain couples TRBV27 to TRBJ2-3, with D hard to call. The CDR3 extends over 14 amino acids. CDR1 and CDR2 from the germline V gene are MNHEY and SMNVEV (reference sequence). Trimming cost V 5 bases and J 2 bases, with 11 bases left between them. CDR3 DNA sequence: TGTGCCAGCAGTCCTGGGCAGGACACAGATACGCAGTATTTT. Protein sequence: CASSPGQDTDTQYF.

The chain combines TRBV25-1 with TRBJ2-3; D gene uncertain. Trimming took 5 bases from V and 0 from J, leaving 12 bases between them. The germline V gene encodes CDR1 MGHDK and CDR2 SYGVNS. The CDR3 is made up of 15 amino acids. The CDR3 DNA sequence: TGTGCCAGCAGTCCAACACGAATTAGCACAGATACGCAGTATTTT. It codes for CASSPTRISTDTQYF. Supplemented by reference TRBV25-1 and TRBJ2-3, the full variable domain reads EADIYQTPRYLVIGTGKKITLECSQTMGHDKMYWYQQDPGMELHLIHYSYGVNSTEKGDLSSESTVSRIRTEHFPLTLESARPSHTSQYLCASSPTRISTDTQYFGPGTRLTVL.

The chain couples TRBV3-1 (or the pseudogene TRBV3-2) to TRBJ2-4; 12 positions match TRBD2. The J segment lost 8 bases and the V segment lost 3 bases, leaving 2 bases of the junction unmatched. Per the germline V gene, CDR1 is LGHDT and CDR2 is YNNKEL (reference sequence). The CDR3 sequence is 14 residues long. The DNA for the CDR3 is TGTGCCAGCAGCCAGACTAGCGGGAGAGACATTCAGTACTTC. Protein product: CASSQTSGRDIQYF.

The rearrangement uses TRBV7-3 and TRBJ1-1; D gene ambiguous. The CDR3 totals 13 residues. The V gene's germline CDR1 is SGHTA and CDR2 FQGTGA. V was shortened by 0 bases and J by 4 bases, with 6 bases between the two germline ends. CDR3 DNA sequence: TGTGCCAGCAGCTTAACGGGTGGCACTGAAGCTTTCTTT. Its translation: CASSLTGGTEAFF.

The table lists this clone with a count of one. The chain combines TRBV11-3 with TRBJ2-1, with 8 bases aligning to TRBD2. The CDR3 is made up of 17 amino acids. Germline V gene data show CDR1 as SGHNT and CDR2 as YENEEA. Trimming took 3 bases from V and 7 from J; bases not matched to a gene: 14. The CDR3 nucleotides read TGTGCCAGCAGCTTCTCACGAGCGGGAGAGTGGAGGAATGAGCAGTTCTTC. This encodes CASSFSRAGEWRNEQFF.

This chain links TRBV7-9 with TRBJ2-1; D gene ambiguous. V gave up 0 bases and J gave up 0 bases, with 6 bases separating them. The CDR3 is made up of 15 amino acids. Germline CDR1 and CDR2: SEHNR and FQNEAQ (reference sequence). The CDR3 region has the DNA TGTGCCAGCAGCTTAGCTTCGAGCTCCTACAATGAGCAGTTCTTC. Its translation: CASSLASSSYNEQFF.

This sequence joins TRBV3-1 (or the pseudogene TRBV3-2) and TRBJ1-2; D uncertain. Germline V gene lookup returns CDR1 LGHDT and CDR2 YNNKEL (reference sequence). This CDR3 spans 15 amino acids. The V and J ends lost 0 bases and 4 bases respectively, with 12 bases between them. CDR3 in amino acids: CASSQDILAVYGYTF. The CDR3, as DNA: TGTGCCAGCAGCCAAGATATCCTCGCCGTCTATGGCTACACCTTC.

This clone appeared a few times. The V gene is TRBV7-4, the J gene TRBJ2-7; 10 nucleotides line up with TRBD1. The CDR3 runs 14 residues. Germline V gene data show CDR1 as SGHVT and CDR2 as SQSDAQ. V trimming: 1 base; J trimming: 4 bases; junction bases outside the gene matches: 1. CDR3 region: CASSLGDRGYEQYF. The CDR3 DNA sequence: TGTGCCAGCAGCTTAGGGGACAGGGGATACGAGCAGTACTTC.

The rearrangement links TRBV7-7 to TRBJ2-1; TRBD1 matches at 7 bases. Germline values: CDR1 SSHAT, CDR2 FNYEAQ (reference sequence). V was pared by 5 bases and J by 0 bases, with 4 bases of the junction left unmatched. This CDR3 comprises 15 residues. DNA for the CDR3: TGTGCCAGCAGCACGACAGGGAGCTCCTACAATGAGCAGTTCTTC. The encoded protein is CASSTTGSSYNEQFF.

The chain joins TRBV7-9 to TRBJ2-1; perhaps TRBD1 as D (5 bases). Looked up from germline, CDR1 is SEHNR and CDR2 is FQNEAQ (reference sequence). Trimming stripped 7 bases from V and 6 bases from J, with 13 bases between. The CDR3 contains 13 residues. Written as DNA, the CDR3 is TGTGCCAGCATCCAAGGGGCCTCCAATGAGCAGTTCTTC. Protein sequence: CASIQGASNEQFF.

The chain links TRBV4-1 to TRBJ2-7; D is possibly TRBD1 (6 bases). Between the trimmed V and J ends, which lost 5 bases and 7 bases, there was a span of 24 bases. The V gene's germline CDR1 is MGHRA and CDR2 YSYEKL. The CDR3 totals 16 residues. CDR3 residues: CASSGLTGTNPLEQYF. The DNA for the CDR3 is TGCGCCAGCAGCGGACTCACAGGGACCAATCCTTTAGAGCAGTACTTC.

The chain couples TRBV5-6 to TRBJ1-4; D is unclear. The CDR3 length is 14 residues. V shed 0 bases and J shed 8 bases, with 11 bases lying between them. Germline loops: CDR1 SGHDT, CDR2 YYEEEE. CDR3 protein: CASSLGTWVEKLFF. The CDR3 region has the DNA TGTGCCAGCAGCTTGGGGACGTGGGTCGAAAAACTGTTTTTT.

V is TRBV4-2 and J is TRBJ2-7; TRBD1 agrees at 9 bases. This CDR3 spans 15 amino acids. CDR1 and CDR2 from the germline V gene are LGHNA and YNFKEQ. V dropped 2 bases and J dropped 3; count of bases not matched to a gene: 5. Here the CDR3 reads CASSQSRTGDYEQYF. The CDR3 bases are TGTGCCAGCAGCCAATCGCGGACAGGGGACTACGAGCAGTACTTC.

The CDR3 loop reads CAWMSRDGRGSPLHF. As DNA, the CDR3 is TGTGCCTGGATGAGCCGGGACGGACGGGGTTCACCCCTCCACTTT. This sequence joins TRBV30 and TRBJ1-6; weak D call: TRBD1 (5 bases). The CDR3 extends over 15 amino acids. Germline assignment: CDR1 GTSNPN and CDR2 SVGIG (reference sequence). V shed 4 bases and J shed 9 bases, with 19 bases lying between them.

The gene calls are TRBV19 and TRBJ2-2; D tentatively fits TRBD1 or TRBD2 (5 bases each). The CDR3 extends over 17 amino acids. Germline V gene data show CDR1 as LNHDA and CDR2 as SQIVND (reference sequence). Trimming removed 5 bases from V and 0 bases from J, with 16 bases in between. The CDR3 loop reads CASSPNRQRSNTGELFF. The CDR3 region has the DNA TGTGCCAGTAGTCCGAACCGACAGCGGTCGAACACCGGGGAGCTGTTTTTT.

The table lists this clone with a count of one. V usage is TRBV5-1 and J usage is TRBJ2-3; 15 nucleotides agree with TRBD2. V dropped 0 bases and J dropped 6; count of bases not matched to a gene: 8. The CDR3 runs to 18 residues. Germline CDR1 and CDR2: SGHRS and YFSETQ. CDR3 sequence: CASSLVGLAGGAADTQYF. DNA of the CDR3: TGCGCCAGCAGCTTGGTGGGACTAGCGGGAGGAGCGGCGGATACGCAGTATTTT. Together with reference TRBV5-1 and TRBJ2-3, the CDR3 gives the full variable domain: KAGVTQTPRYLIKTRGQQVTLSCSPISGHRSVSWYQQTPGQGLQFLFEYFSETQRNKGNFPGRFSGRQFSNSRSEMNVSTLELGDSALYLCASSLVGLAGGAADTQYFGPGTRLTVL.

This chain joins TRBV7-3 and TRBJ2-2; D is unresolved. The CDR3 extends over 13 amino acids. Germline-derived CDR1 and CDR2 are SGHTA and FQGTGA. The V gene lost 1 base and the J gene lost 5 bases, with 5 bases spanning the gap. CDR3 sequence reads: CASSLRGTGELFF. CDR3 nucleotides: TGTGCCAGCAGCTTAAGGGGTACCGGGGAGCTGTTTTTT. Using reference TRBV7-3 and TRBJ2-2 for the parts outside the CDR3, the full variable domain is GAGVSQTPSNKVTEKGKYVELRCDPISGHTALYWYRQSLGQGPEFLIYFQGTGAADDSGLPNDRFFAVRPEGSVSTLKIQRTERGDSAVYLCASSLRGTGELFFGEGSRLTVL.